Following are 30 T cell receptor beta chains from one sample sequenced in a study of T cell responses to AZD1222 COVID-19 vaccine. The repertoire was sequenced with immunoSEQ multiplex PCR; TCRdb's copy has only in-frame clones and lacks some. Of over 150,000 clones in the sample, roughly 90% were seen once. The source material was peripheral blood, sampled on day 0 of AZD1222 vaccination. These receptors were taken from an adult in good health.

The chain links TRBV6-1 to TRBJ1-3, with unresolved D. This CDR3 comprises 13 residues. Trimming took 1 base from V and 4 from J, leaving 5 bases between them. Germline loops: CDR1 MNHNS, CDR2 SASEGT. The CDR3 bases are TGTGCCAGCAGTGAAGACGGAGGAAACACCATATATTTT. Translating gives CASSEDGGNTIYF.

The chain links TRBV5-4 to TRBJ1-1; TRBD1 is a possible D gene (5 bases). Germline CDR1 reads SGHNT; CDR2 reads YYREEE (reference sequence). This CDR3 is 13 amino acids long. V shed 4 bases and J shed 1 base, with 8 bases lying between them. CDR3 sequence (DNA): TGTGCCAGCAGCCGTGACAGGAACACTGAAGCTTTCTTT. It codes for CASSRDRNTEAFF. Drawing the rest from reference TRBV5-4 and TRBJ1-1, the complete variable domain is ETGVTQSPTHLIKTRGQQVTLRCSSQSGHNTVSWYQQALGQGPQFIFQYYREEENGRGNFPPRFSGLQFPNYSSELNVNALELDDSALYLCASSRDRNTEAFFGQGTRLTVV.

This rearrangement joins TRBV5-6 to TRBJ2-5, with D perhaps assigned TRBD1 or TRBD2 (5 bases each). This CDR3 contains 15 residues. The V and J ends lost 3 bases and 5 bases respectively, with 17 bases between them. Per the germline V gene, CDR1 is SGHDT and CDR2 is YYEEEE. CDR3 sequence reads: CASSSTGPRGETQYF. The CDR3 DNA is TGTGCCAGCAGCTCAACGGGACCTCGAGGGGAGACCCAGTACTTC.

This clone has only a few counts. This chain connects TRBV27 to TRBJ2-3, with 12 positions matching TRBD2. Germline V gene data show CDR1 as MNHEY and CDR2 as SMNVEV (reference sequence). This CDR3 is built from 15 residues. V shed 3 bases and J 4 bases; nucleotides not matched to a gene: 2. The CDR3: CASSLTSGSPDTQYF. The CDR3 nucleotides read TGTGCCAGCAGTTTGACTAGCGGGAGCCCAGATACGCAGTATTTT.

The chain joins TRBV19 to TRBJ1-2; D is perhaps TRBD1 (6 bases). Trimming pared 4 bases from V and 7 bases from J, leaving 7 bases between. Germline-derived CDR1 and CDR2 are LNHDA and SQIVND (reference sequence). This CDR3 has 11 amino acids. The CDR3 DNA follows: TGTGCCAGTAGTACAGGGGTTGGCTACACCTTC. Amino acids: CASSTGVGYTF. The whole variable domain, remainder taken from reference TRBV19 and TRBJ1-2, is DGGITQSPKYLFRKEGQNVTLSCEQNLNHDAMYWYRQDPGQGLRLIYYSQIVNDFQKGDIAEGYSVSREKKESFPLTVTSAQKNPTAFYLCASSTGVGYTFGSGTRLTVV.

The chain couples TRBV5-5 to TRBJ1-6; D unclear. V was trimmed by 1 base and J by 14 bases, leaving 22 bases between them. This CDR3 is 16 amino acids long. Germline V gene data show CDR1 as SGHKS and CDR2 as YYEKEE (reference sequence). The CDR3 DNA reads TGTGCCAGCAGCTTGCCACAGACGGCAATAGTTGGAGCCCTCCACTTT. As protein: CASSLPQTAIVGALHF. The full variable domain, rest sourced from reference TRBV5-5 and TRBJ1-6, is DAGVTQSPTHLIKTRGQQVTLRCSPISGHKSVSWYQQVLGQGPQFIFQYYEKEERGRGNFPDRFSARQFPNYSSELNVNALLLGDSALYLCASSLPQTAIVGALHFGNGTRLTVT.

The chain's CDR3 is CASSPRRTSGSSITDTQYF. For the CDR3, the DNA is TGTGCCAGCAGCCCCCGGAGGACTAGCGGGAGCTCCATCACAGATACGCAGTATTTT. The V call is TRBV7-2, the J call TRBJ2-3, with 13 bases lining up with TRBD2. This CDR3 comprises 19 residues. J gave up 2 bases and V 5 bases, and 13 bases lay outside the gene matches. The germline V gene encodes CDR1 SGHTA and CDR2 FQGNSA. The full variable domain, in which reference TRBV7-2 and TRBJ2-3 provide the parts outside the CDR3, is GAGVSQSPSNKVTEKGKDVELRCDPISGHTALYWYRQSLGQGLEFLIYFQGNSAPDKSGLPSDRFSAERTGGSVSTLTIQRTQQEDSAVYLCASSPRRTSGSSITDTQYFGPGTRLTVL.

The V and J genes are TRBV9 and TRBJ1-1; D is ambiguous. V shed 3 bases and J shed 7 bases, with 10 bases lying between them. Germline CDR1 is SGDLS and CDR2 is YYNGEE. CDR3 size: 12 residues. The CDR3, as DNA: TGTGCCAGCAGCGGATTCGGTCGTGAAGCTTTCTTT. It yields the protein CASSGFGREAFF.

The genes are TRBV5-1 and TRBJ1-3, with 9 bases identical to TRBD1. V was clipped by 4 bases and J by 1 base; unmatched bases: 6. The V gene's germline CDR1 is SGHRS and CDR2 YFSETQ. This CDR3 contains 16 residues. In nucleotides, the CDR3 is TGCGCCAGCAGCGCGGACGGACAGGGGTCTGGAAACACCATATATTTT. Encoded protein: CASSADGQGSGNTIYF.

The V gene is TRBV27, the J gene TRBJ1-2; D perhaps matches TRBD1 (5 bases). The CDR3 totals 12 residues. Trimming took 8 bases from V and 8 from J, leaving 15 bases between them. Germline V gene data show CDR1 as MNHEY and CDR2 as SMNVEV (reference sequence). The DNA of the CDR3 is TGTGCCAGCTACAAGGGGAGTAGGGGCTACACCTTC. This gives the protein CASYKGSRGYTF.

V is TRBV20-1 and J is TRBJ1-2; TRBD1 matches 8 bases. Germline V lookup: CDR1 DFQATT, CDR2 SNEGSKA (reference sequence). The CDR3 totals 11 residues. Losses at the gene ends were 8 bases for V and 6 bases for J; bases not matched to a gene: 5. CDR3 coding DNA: TGCAGTCCCGGGACAGGCAATGGCTACACCTTC. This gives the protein CSPGTGNGYTF.

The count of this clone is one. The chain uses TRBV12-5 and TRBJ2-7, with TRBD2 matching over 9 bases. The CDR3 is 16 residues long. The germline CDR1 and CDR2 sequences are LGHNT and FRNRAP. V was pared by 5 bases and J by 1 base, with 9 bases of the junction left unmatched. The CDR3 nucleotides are TGTGCTAGTGGTCCCGCTTCTAGCGGGGCATCCTACGAGCAGTACTTC. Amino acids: CASGPASSGASYEQYF.

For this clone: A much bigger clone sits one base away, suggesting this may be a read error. The CDR3 spells CASSQKDRGRNNEQFF. Written as DNA, the CDR3 is TGTGCCAGCAGCCAAAAAGACAGGGGGCGAAACAATGAGCAGTTCTTC. V and J are TRBV5-4 and TRBJ2-1; 10 bases agree with TRBD1. This CDR3 contains 16 residues. Germline CDR1 SGHNT, CDR2 YYREEE (reference sequence). J gave up 5 bases and V 4 bases, and 9 bases lay outside the gene matches. Full variable domain (outside the CDR3, taken from reference TRBV5-4 and TRBJ2-1): ETGVTQSPTHLIKTRGQQVTLRCSSQSGHNTVSWYQQALGQGPQFIFQYYREEENGRGNFPPRFSGLQFPNYSSELNVNALELDDSALYLCASSQKDRGRNNEQFFGPGTRLTVL.

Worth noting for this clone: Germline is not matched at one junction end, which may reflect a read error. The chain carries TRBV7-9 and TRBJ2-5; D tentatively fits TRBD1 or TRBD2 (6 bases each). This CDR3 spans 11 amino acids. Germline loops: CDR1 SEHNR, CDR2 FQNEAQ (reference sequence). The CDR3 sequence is CASSNQEGGDF. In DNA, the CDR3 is TGTGCCAGCAGCAACCAGGAGGGGGGAGACTTC. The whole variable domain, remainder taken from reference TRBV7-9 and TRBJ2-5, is DTGVSQNPRHKITKRGQNVTFRCDPISEHNRLYWYRQTLGQGPEFLTYFQNEAQLEKSRLLSDRFSAERPKGSFSTLEIQRTEQGDSAMYLCASSNQEGGDFGPGTRLLVL.

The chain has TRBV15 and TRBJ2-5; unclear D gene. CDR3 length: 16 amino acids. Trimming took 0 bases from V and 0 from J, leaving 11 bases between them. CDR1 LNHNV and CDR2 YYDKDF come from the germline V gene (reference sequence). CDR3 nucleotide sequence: TGTGCCACCAGCAGAGATCGTCCAGCGTACCAAGAGACCCAGTACTTC. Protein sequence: CATSRDRPAYQETQYF.

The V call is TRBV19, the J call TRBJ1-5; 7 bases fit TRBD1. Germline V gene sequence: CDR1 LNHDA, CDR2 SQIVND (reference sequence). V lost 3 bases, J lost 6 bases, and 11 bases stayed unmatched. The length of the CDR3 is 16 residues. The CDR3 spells CASSIRGGGVGQPQHF. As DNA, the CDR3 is TGTGCCAGTAGTATTCGGGGAGGGGGCGTGGGTCAGCCCCAGCATTTT.

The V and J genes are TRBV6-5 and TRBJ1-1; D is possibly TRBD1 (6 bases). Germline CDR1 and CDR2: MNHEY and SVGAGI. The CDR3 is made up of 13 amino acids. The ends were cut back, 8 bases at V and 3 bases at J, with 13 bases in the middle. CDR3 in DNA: TGTGCCAGCGCATTGAGGGGGTACACTGAAGCTTTCTTT. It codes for CASALRGYTEAFF.

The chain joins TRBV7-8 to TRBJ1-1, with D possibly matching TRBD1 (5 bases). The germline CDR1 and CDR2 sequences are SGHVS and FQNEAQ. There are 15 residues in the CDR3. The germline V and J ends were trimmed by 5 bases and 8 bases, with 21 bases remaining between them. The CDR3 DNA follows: TGTGCCAGCAGCCGCCGGGAGGGGAGGGTAGAAGAAGCTTTCTTT. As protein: CASSRREGRVEEAFF.

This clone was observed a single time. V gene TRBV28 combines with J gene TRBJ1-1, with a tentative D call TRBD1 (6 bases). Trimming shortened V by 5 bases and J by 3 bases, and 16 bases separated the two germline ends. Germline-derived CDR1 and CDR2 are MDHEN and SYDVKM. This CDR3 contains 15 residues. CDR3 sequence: CASSKMGAGDTEAFF. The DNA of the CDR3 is TGTGCCAGCAGTAAAATGGGGGCGGGGGACACTGAAGCTTTCTTT.

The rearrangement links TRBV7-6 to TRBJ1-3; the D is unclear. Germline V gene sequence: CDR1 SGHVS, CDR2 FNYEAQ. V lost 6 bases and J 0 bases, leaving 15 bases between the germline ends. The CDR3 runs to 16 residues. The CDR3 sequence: CASSSKSAPSGNTIYF. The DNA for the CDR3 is TGTGCCAGCAGTTCAAAATCGGCTCCCTCTGGAAACACCATATATTTT. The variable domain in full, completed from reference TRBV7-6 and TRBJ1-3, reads GAGVSQSPRYKVTKRGQDVALRCDPISGHVSLYWYRQALGQGPEFLTYFNYEAQQDKSGLPNDRFSAERPEGSISTLTIQRTEQRDSAMYRCASSSKSAPSGNTIYFGEGSWLTVV.

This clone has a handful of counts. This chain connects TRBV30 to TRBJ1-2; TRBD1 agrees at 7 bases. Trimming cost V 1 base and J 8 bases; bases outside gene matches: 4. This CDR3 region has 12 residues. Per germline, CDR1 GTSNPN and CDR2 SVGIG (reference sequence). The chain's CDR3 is CAWSATGRGYTF. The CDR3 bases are TGTGCCTGGAGTGCGACAGGGCGGGGCTACACCTTC. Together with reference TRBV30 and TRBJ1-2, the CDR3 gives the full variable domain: SQTIHQWPATLVQPVGSPLSLECTVEGTSNPNLYWYRQAAGRGLQLLFYSVGIGQISSEVPQNLSASRPQDRQFILSSKKLLLSDSGFYLCAWSATGRGYTFGSGTRLTVV.

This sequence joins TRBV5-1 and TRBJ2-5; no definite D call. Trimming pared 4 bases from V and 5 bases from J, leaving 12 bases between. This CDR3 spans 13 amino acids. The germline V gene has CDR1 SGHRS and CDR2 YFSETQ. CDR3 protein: CASSTIPPETQYF. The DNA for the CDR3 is TGCGCCAGCAGCACAATACCCCCCGAGACCCAGTACTTC.

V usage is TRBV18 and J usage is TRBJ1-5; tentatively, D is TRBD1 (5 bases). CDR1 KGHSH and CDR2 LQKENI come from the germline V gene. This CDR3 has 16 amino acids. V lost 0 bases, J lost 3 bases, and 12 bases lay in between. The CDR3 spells CASSPPGLTTNQPQHF. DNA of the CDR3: TGTGCCAGCTCACCACCGGGACTTACTACCAATCAGCCCCAGCATTTT.

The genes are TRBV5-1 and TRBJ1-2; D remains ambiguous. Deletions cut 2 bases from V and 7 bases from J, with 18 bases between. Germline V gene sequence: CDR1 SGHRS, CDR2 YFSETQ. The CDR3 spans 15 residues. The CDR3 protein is CASSFLTPTLGGYTF. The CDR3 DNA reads TGCGCCAGCAGCTTTTTAACTCCCACACTGGGTGGCTACACCTTC.

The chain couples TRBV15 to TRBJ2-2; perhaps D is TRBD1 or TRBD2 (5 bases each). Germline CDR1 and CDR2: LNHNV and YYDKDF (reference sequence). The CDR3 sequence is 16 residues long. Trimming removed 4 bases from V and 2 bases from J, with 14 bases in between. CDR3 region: CATSNRDQPNTGELFF. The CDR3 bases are TGTGCCACCAGCAACCGGGACCAACCCAACACCGGGGAGCTGTTTTTT.

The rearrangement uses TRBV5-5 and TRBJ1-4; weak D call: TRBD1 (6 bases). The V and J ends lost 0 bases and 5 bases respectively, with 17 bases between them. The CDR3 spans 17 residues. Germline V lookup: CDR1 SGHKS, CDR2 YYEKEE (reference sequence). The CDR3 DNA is TGTGCCAGCAGCTTGGCCCAAACAGGGAGACGCAATGAAAAACTGTTTTTT. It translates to CASSLAQTGRRNEKLFF.

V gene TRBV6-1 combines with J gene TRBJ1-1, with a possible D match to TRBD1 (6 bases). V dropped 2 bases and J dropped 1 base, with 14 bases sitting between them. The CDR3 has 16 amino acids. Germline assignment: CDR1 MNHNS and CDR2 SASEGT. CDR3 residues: CASSEWGRGENTEAFF. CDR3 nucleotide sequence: TGTGCCAGCAGTGAATGGGGCAGGGGTGAGAACACTGAAGCTTTCTTT.

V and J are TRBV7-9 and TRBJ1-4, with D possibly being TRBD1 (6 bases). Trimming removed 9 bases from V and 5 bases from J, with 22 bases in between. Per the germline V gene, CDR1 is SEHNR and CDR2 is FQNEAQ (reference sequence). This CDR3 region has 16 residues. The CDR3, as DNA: TGTGCCAGTACTAGGGCACCACAGGGCTACAATGAAAAACTGTTTTTT. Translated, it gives CASTRAPQGYNEKLFF.

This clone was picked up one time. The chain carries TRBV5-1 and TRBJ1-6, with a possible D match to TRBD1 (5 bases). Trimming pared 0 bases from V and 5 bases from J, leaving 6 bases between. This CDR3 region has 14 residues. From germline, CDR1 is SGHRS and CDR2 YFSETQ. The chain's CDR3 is CASSLGQNNSPLHF. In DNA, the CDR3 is TGCGCCAGCAGCTTGGGACAGAATAATTCACCCCTCCACTTT.

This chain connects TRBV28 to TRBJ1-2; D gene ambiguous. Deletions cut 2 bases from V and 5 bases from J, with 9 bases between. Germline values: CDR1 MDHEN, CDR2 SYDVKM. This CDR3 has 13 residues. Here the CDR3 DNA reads TGTGCCAGCAGTTTAAGACAAGCGTATGGCTACACCTTC. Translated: CASSLRQAYGYTF.